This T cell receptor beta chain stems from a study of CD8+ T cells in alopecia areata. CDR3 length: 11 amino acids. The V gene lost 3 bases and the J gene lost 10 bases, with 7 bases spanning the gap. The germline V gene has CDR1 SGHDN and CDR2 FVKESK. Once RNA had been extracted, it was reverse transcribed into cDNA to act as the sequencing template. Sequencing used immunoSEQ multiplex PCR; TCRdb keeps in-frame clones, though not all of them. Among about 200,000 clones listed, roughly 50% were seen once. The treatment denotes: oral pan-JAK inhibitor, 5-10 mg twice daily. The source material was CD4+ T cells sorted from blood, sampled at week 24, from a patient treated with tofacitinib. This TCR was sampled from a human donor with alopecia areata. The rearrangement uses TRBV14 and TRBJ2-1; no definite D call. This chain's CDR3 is CASSHMGEQFF. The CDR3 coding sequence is TGTGCCAGCAGCCACATGGGGGAGCAGTTCTTC.